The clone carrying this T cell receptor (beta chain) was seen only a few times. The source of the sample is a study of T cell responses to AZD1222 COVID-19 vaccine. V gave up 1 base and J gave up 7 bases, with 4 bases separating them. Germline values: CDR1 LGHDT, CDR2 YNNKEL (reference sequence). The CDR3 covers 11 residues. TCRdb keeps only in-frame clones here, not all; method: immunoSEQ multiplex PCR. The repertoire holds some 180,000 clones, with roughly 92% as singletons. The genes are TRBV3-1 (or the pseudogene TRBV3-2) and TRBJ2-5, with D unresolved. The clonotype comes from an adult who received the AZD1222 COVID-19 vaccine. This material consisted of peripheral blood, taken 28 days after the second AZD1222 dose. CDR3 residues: CASSQGGTQYF. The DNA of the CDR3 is TGTGCCAGCAGCCAAGGAGGGACCCAGTACTTC.